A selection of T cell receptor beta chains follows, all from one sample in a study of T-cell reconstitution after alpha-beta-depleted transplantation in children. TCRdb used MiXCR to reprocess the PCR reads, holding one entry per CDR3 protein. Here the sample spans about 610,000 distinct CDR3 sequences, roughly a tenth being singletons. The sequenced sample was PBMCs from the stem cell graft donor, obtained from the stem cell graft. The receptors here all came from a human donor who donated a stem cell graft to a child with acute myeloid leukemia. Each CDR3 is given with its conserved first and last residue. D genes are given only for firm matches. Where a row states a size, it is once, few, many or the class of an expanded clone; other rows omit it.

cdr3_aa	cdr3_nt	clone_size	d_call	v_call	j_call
CSATLHRAGGRNEQFF	TGCAGTGCTACTTTACATCGAGCGGGAGGGCGCAATGAGCAGTTCTTC	-	TRBD2	TRBV20-1	TRBJ2-1
CASSGGYGTDTQYF	TGTGCCAGCAGCGGGGGCTACGGCACAGATACGCAGTATTTT	many	-	TRBV6-1	TRBJ2-3
CASSLTSGTSYNEQFF	TGCGCCAGCAGCTTAACTAGCGGGACATCCTACAATGAGCAGTTCTTC	few	TRBD2	TRBV5-1	TRBJ2-1
CASSLATSGRNEQFF	TGTGCCAGCAGTTTAGCAACTAGCGGGAGAAATGAGCAGTTCTTC	many	TRBD2	TRBV12-3/TRBV12-4	TRBJ2-1
CSARPDGTGNTEAFF	TGCAGTGCTAGACCCGACGGGACGGGGAACACTGAAGCTTTCTTT	few	-	TRBV20-1	TRBJ1-1
CASTPGLAGGRNTYNEQFF	TGTGCCAGTACCCCCGGTCTAGCGGGAGGTCGGAATACCTACAATGAGCAGTTCTTC	-	TRBD2	TRBV19	TRBJ2-1
CASSLIAVSSYNEQFF	TGTGCCAGCAGCCTTATAGCGGTGAGCTCCTACAATGAGCAGTTCTTC	few	-	TRBV12-3/TRBV12-4	TRBJ2-1
CASSHGTGVTDTEAFF	TGCGCCAGCAGTCATGGGACAGGGGTTACGGACACTGAAGCTTTCTTT	-	TRBD1	TRBV5-1	TRBJ1-1
CSVLATETQYF	TGCAGCGTTCTAGCGACAGAGACCCAGTACTTC	-	-	TRBV29-1	TRBJ2-5
CASSFSGLVNEKLFF	TGTGCCAGCAGCTTCTCGGGACTGGTGAATGAAAAACTGTTTTTT	few	-	TRBV7-2	TRBJ1-4
CASSVGQIYGYTF	TGTGCCAGCAGCGTGGGACAGATCTATGGCTACACCTTC	-	TRBD1	TRBV2	TRBJ1-2
CASGLTSGRGTDTQYF	TGTGCCAGCGGTTTGACTAGCGGGAGGGGTACAGATACGCAGTATTTT	many	TRBD2	TRBV28	TRBJ2-3
CSARDAALDTQYF	TGCAGTGCTAGAGATGCGGCCTTGGATACGCAGTATTTT	few	-	TRBV20-1	TRBJ2-3
CASSLAAGGDYGYTF	TGTGCCAGCAGTTTAGCTGCAGGGGGCGACTATGGCTACACCTTC	-	TRBD1	TRBV12-3/TRBV12-4	TRBJ1-2
CASSGALQETQYF	TGCGCCAGCAGCGGCGCCCTCCAAGAGACCCAGTACTTC	few	-	TRBV5-1	TRBJ2-5
CATSDHRLAGGHEQFF	TGTGCCACCAGTGATCACCGACTAGCGGGAGGTCATGAGCAGTTCTTC	many	TRBD2	TRBV24-1	TRBJ2-1
CASSQPLRGRGTDTQYF	TGCGCCAGCAGCCAGCCCCTCAGGGGGCGCGGGACAGATACGCAGTATTTT	many	TRBD1	TRBV4-1	TRBJ2-3
CASSPVSAGGLGSEQYF	TGTGCCAGCAGCCCAGTCAGTGCGGGAGGGCTCGGATCCGAGCAGTACTTC	few	TRBD2	TRBV7-2	TRBJ2-7
CASSEITVYNEQFF	TGTGCCAGCAGTGAAATAACAGTTTACAATGAGCAGTTCTTC	-	-	TRBV2	TRBJ2-1
CASSPSDPLNVLTF	TGCGCCAGCAGCCCCTCAGATCCCCTCAACGTCCTGACTTTC	few	-	TRBV4-3	TRBJ2-6
CASSLGGTSDYGYTF	TGCGCCAGCAGCTTGGGCGGGACGTCCGACTATGGCTACACCTTC	many	-	TRBV5-1	TRBJ1-2
CASRSDNTDTQYF	TGTGCCAGCAGATCCGACAACACAGATACGCAGTATTTT	many	-	TRBV12-3/TRBV12-4	TRBJ2-3